There are a few counts of the clone carrying this TCR beta chain. Its antigen is not known. This sample is drawn from a study of PD-1 blockade in classical Hodgkin lymphoma. Overall study findings and caveats: After ASCT, patients who started nivolumab under 1 year later were excluded. Relapsed/refractory patients reportedly had lower baseline diversity than newly diagnosed patients. Before treatment, complete responders showed about the same diversity as newly diagnosed patients.

TCRdb's table, derived via immunoSEQ multiplex PCR, lists solely in-frame clones and lacks some. The sample lists under 30,000 clones; approximately 82% were seen once. This CDR3 is built from 14 residues. CDR1 is MRHNA and CDR2 is SNTAGT in the germline V gene. Trimming took 4 bases from V and 4 from J; bases not matched to a gene: 5. With no exception, relapse followed autologous stem cell transplantation in all patients, and brentuximab vedotin exposure varied. V and J are TRBV6-4 and TRBJ2-3; 7 bases are a match to TRBD1. This TCR was sampled from a human donor with classical Hodgkin lymphoma. The input for sequencing was peripheral blood mononuclear cells (PBMCs), taken before the second cycle of nivolumab. The CDR3 nucleotides are TGTGCCAGCAGTGGCGAGACAGGGTCAGATACGCAGTATTTT. Encoded protein: CASSGETGSDTQYF.